A single sample gave rise to the 26 T cell receptor beta chains below, sequenced in a study of shared clonotypes between healthy human individuals. The method was immunoSEQ multiplex PCR; TCRdb's version includes in-frame clones alone and lacks a portion of them. The data contain over 800,000 clones, more than 85% of them singletons. In the naive CD8 group, cells lacked CD45RO and were positively selected for CCR7, so terminally differentiated effector memory CD45RA+ cells were left out. Sequencing used naive CD8+ T cells sorted from blood. All receptors come from a man aged 25-45 years in good health.

V is TRBV4-2 and J is TRBJ2-7, with 12 bases aligning to TRBD2. Germline trimming cut 0 bases from V and 4 bases from J; bases unmatched to any gene: 1. The CDR3 has 15 amino acids. The V gene's germline CDR1 is LGHNA and CDR2 YNFKEQ. The CDR3 is CASSQETSGSYEQYF. The CDR3 region has the DNA TGTGCCAGCAGCCAAGAGACTAGCGGGAGTTACGAGCAGTACTTC.

V gene TRBV4-3 combines with J gene TRBJ2-7, with a possible D match to TRBD2 (6 bases). This CDR3 is built from 15 residues. V was shortened by 0 bases and J by 0 bases, with 9 bases between the two germline ends. Looked up from germline, CDR1 is LGHNA and CDR2 is YSLEER. The CDR3 bases are TGCGCCAGCAGCCAAGAAGACGGGAGCTCCTACGAGCAGTACTTC. It codes for CASSQEDGSSYEQYF.

The chain links TRBV7-2 to TRBJ1-4; maybe TRBD1 (5 bases). The CDR3 totals 14 residues. Germline V CDR1 and CDR2: SGHTA, FQGNSA. The V end lost 8 bases, the J end lost 7 bases, and 17 bases lay between the germline ends. The CDR3 here is CASSSGLRGEKLFF. Written as DNA, the CDR3 is TGTGCCAGCTCATCCGGACTGAGGGGTGAAAAACTGTTTTTT.

This sequence joins TRBV27 and TRBJ2-7; no firm D call. From germline, CDR1 is MNHEY and CDR2 SMNVEV (reference sequence). Trimming pared 5 bases from V and 4 bases from J, leaving 12 bases between. CDR3 length: 13 amino acids. The CDR3 reads CASSPSRPYEQYF. The CDR3 bases are TGTGCCAGCAGTCCCAGTCGCCCGTACGAGCAGTACTTC.

CDR3 amino acids: CASSMAGRREQYF. For the CDR3, the DNA is TGTGCCAGCAGCATGGCAGGGCGTCGAGAGCAGTACTTC. The V and J genes are TRBV21-1 and TRBJ2-7; TRBD1 is the table's D call and was not checked against the DNA. TRBV21-1 counts as a pseudogene. The CDR3 is 13 residues long.

The genes are TRBV4-1 and TRBJ2-3, with D perhaps TRBD1 or TRBD2 (5 bases each). Deletions cut 1 base from V and 6 bases from J, with 17 bases between. This CDR3 spans 16 amino acids. Germline CDR1 is MGHRA and CDR2 is YSYEKL. This CDR3 reads CASSQGAVGVGDTQYF. Here the CDR3 DNA reads TGCGCCAGCAGCCAAGGGGCGGTGGGGGTCGGGGATACGCAGTATTTT.

The chain combines TRBV29-1 with TRBJ2-1; 7 bases map to TRBD2. CDR3 length equals 11 residues. Germline CDR1 reads SQVTM; CDR2 reads ANQGSEA. Trimming took 7 bases from V and 13 from J; bases not matched to a gene: 10. DNA of the CDR3: TGCAGCGGGACTCTTAGGGAGGGCCAGTTCTTC. It encodes CSGTLREGQFF.

The chain joins TRBV7-8 to TRBJ1-1, with D maybe TRBD1 (5 bases). This CDR3 is built from 12 residues. From germline, CDR1 is SGHVS and CDR2 FQNEAQ. The V end lost 2 bases, the J end lost 6 bases, and 7 bases lay between the germline ends. The CDR3 DNA reads as TGTGCCAGCAGCTTAAGGGGCCCTGAAGCTTTCTTT. This gives the protein CASSLRGPEAFF.

The V gene is TRBV7-9, the J gene TRBJ2-7; the D gene could be TRBD1 or TRBD2 (5 bases each). The CDR3 covers 16 residues. From germline, CDR1 is SEHNR and CDR2 FQNEAQ (reference sequence). V lost 4 bases and J 3 bases, leaving 19 bases between the germline ends. CDR3 in amino acids: CASSSTEGLGYYEQYF. In nucleotides, the CDR3 is TGTGCCAGCAGCTCTACTGAGGGGTTAGGGTACTACGAGCAGTACTTC.

The chain is built from TRBV19 and TRBJ2-5, with D possibly TRBD1 on 5 matching bases. The CDR3 runs to 15 residues. Per the germline V gene, CDR1 is LNHDA and CDR2 is SQIVND (reference sequence). V was clipped by 5 bases and J by 1 base, with 14 bases between them. The CDR3 here is CASSFQGKGQETQYF. CDR3 sequence (DNA): TGTGCCAGTAGTTTCCAGGGCAAGGGCCAAGAGACCCAGTACTTC.

The chain carries TRBV27 and TRBJ2-1; D is possibly TRBD1 or TRBD2 (6 bases each). CDR1 and CDR2 from the germline V gene are MNHEY and SMNVEV (reference sequence). This CDR3 is 16 amino acids long. V gave up 2 bases and J gave up 6 bases, with 17 bases separating them. The CDR3 is CASSLGGTIGPNEQFF. The CDR3 nucleotides are TGTGCCAGCAGTTTAGGGGGGACAATAGGTCCCAATGAGCAGTTCTTC.

The chain carries TRBV6-6 and TRBJ2-1; 8 bases agree with TRBD1. CDR1 and CDR2 (germline): MNHNY, SVGAGI (reference sequence). The CDR3 has 15 amino acids. V dropped 6 bases and J dropped 6; count of bases not matched to a gene: 10. The CDR3 loop reads CASSLTGDPLNEQFF. The CDR3 region has the DNA TGTGCCAGCAGCCTGACAGGGGATCCCCTCAATGAGCAGTTCTTC.

The V gene is TRBV5-4, the J gene TRBJ1-2; D perhaps matches TRBD1 (6 bases). CDR1 SGHNT and CDR2 YYREEE come from the germline V gene (reference sequence). The CDR3 is made up of 16 amino acids. V was cut by 1 base and J by 5 bases, with 18 bases left in between. CDR3 nucleotide sequence: TGTGCCAGCAGCTTGCCGGAGGGGGGTGATGGGTATGGCTACACCTTC. Translating gives CASSLPEGGDGYGYTF. Complete variable domain (other parts from reference TRBV5-4 and TRBJ1-2): ETGVTQSPTHLIKTRGQQVTLRCSSQSGHNTVSWYQQALGQGPQFIFQYYREEENGRGNFPPRFSGLQFPNYSSELNVNALELDDSALYLCASSLPEGGDGYGYTFGSGTRLTVV.

The genes are TRBV7-9 and TRBJ2-5, with no clear D. CDR3 length: 14 amino acids. The V and J ends lost 1 base and 2 bases respectively, with 8 bases between them. In germline, CDR1 is SEHNR, CDR2 FQNEAQ (reference sequence). This CDR3 is CASSLVGKQETQYF. The CDR3 region has the DNA TGTGCCAGCAGCTTAGTGGGCAAGCAAGAGACCCAGTACTTC.

The chain recombines TRBV19 with TRBJ2-7; TRBD1 matches at 8 bases. Germline-derived CDR1 and CDR2 are LNHDA and SQIVND (reference sequence). This CDR3 is 16 amino acids long. Trimming cost V 8 bases and J 3 bases; bases outside gene matches: 15. CDR3 DNA: TGTGCCAGTTCCCTACCCCCAGGACAGGGATACTACGAGCAGTACTTC. Translating it yields CASSLPPGQGYYEQYF. Drawing the rest from reference TRBV19 and TRBJ2-7, the complete variable domain is DGGITQSPKYLFRKEGQNVTLSCEQNLNHDAMYWYRQDPGQGLRLIYYSQIVNDFQKGDIAEGYSVSREKKESFPLTVTSAQKNPTAFYLCASSLPPGQGYYEQYFGPGTRLTVT.

The V gene is TRBV6-6, the J gene TRBJ2-1; D is ambiguous. Looked up from germline, CDR1 is MNHNY and CDR2 is SVGAGI (reference sequence). The CDR3 runs 16 residues. Between the trimmed V and J ends, which lost 3 bases and 5 bases, there was a span of 17 bases. CDR3 protein: CASSYNSLHTHNEQFF. The CDR3 DNA reads as TGTGCCAGCAGTTATAATTCCCTCCACACCCACAATGAGCAGTTCTTC.

Concerning this clone itself: Sequence at one end of the junction differs from germline and may be a read error. The sample has other DNA sequences that encode this CDR3 too. The V call is TRBV2, the J call TRBJ1-4; D gene ambiguous. Germline V gene data show CDR1 as SNHLY and CDR2 as FYNNEI. This CDR3 contains 13 residues. CDR3 loop: CASIGRMDEKLFF. DNA of the CDR3: TGCGCCAGCATTGGACGGATGGATGAAAAACTGTTTTTT.

The chain uses TRBV7-9 and TRBJ2-1; TRBD2 aligns across 10 bases. The V segment lost 5 bases and the J segment 4 bases; nucleotides outside the gene matches: 8. The germline CDR1 and CDR2 sequences are SEHNR and FQNEAQ (reference sequence). This CDR3 is built from 16 residues. CDR3 loop: CASSIRTSGKYNEQFF. Here the CDR3 DNA reads TGTGCCAGCAGCATAAGGACTAGCGGAAAATACAATGAGCAGTTCTTC.

The chain uses TRBV16 and TRBJ1-5; D uncertain. Germline V gene data show CDR1 as KGHSY and CDR2 as FQNENV. The CDR3 has 17 amino acids. Trimming took 0 bases from V and 0 from J, leaving 12 bases between them. DNA of the CDR3: TGTGCCAGCAGCCAATCTAGTTTGGGAGATAGCAATCAGCCCCAGCATTTT. The encoded protein is CASSQSSLGDSNQPQHF.

The V and J genes are TRBV4-1 and TRBJ2-7, with TRBD2 identical over 8 bases. Germline CDR1 reads MGHRA; CDR2 reads YSYEKL. This CDR3 spans 15 amino acids. V lost 3 bases and J lost 4; bases outside the gene matches: 8. The CDR3 DNA is TGCGCCAGCAGCCAGTACGAGCGGGAGAGATACGAGCAGTACTTC. Translated: CASSQYERERYEQYF.

V is TRBV7-9 and J is TRBJ2-7; perhaps D is TRBD1 or TRBD2 (5 bases each). Germline assignment: CDR1 SEHNR and CDR2 FQNEAQ (reference sequence). CDR3 length: 15 residues. The V gene lost 1 base and the J gene lost 3 bases, with 13 bases spanning the gap. The CDR3 nucleotides read TGTGCCAGCAGCTTAGTTAGGGGACCAGACTACGAGCAGTACTTC. Protein product: CASSLVRGPDYEQYF.

V and J are TRBV13 and TRBJ2-3, with 13 bases fitting TRBD2. CDR1 is PRHDT, CDR2 FYEKMQ, per germline (reference sequence). The V segment lost 5 bases and the J segment 0 bases; nucleotides outside the gene matches: 5. The CDR3 extends over 17 amino acids. CDR3: CASSTGTSGISTDTQYF. The CDR3 region has the DNA TGTGCCAGCAGCACCGGGACTAGCGGGATTAGCACAGATACGCAGTATTTT.

This rearrangement joins TRBV27 to TRBJ2-7, with 9 bases lining up with TRBD1. Germline lookup yields CDR1 MNHEY and CDR2 SMNVEV (reference sequence). The V and J ends lost 5 bases and 0 bases, in that order; junction bases with no gene match: 8. The CDR3 length is 16 residues. CDR3 sequence reads: CASSDGQGTYSYEQYF. The CDR3 DNA reads TGTGCCAGCAGTGATGGACAGGGGACCTACTCCTACGAGCAGTACTTC.

The V and J genes are TRBV7-2 and TRBJ1-5; tentatively, D is TRBD1 (5 bases). Germline V CDR1 and CDR2: SGHTA, FQGNSA. The V gene lost 3 bases and the J gene lost 4 bases, with 13 bases spanning the gap. The CDR3 is 15 amino acids. The CDR3 loop is CASSLTVNSNQPQHF. In DNA, the CDR3 is TGTGCCAGCAGCTTGACAGTGAATTCGAATCAGCCCCAGCATTTT.

The chain has TRBV2 and TRBJ2-7; maybe TRBD2 (6 bases). CDR3 length equals 15 residues. CDR1 is SNHLY and CDR2 is FYNNEI in the germline V gene. V shed 2 bases and J shed 0 bases, with 11 bases lying between them. Here the CDR3 reads CASSETGLSSYEQYF. For the CDR3, the DNA is TGTGCCAGCAGTGAAACGGGACTCAGCTCCTACGAGCAGTACTTC.

This sequence joins TRBV5-6 and TRBJ1-2; tentatively, D is TRBD1 (5 bases). With 0 bases removed from V and 5 bases from J, the gap between germline ends came to 14 bases. Germline CDR1 is SGHDT and CDR2 is YYEEEE. This CDR3 region has 15 residues. The CDR3 DNA reads as TGTGCCAGCAGCTTGGATTTGGCGGGGGTATATGGCTACACCTTC. Its translation is CASSLDLAGVYGYTF.